The clone carrying this TCR beta chain appeared a few times. The entry originates in a study of OX40 agonist ivuxolimab in advanced cancers. Profiled with immunoSEQ multiplex PCR; TCRdb holds only in-frame clones, not every one. Among tens of thousands of clones listed, roughly 88% were seen once. The clonotype was recovered from an adult with an advanced solid tumor such as melanoma, head and neck, liver or kidney cancer. The specimen was CD4+ or CD8+ T cells sorted from blood, collected in a trial of the OX40 agonist ivuxolimab.

The CDR3 DNA sequence: TGTGCCAGCTCACCATCACAAGGGGGAACCGGGGAGACCCAGTACTTC. Translation gives CASSPSQGGTGETQYF. V and J are TRBV18 and TRBJ2-5; D may be TRBD1 (6 bases). V lost 2 bases and J 5 bases, leaving 18 bases between the germline ends. The CDR3 is 16 amino acids. CDR1 is KGHSH and CDR2 is LQKENI in the germline V gene.